The following is a TCR beta chain sequence with its context. Its matching antigen is unknown. This CDR3 comprises 13 residues. Germline V gene lookup returns CDR1 DFQATT and CDR2 SNEGSKA (reference sequence). V was clipped by 3 bases and J by 4 bases; unmatched bases: 2. This entry comes from a study of CD8 T cells in ankylosing spondylitis. With molecular barcodes, quantitative 5'-RACE was used to make the TCR beta libraries. TCRdb analysed the 5' RACE reads with MiXCR anew, one entry per CDR3 protein. The data hold roughly 250,000 distinct CDR3 sequences, with around 7.8% observed a single time. Points from the study as a whole: There was a TCR beta motif, made of eight highly homologous variants, that appeared characteristic of ankylosing spondylitis blood. Disease-linked clones, CD8+, were relatively rare in peripheral blood. Reactive arthritis synovial fluid and blood were previously reported to contain some motif variants.

This clonotype originated in a male donor with ankylosing spondylitis or in good health (not recorded which). Source material: blood, either unsorted or a sorted T cell fraction (not recorded which). The chain joins TRBV20-1 to TRBJ2-1; TRBD2 agrees at 8 bases. The CDR3 coding sequence is TGCAGTGCTAGCGGGAGGGCGTACAATGAGCAGTTCTTC. This sequence encodes CSASGRAYNEQFF.